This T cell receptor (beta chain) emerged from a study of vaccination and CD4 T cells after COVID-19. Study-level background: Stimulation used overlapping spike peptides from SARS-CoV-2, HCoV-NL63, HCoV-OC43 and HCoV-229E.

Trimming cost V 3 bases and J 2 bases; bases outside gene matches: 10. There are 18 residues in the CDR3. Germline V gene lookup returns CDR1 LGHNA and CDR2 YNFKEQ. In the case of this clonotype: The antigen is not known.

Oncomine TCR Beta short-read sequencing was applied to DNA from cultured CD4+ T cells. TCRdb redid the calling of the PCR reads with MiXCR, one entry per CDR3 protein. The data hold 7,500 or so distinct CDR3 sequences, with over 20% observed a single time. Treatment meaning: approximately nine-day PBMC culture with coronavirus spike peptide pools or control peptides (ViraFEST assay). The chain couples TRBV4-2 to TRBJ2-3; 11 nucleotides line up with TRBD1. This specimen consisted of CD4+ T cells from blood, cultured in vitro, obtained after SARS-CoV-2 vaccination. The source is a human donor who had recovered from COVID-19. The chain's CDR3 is CASSQAWTGGAVTDTQYF. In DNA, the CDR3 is TGTGCCAGCAGCCAGGCATGGACAGGGGGCGCCGTCACAGATACGCAGTATTTT.